Listed below are T cell receptor beta chains from one sample, sequenced in a study of control samples from healthy donors and cancer patients. The repertoire was sequenced with immunoSEQ multiplex PCR; TCRdb's copy has only in-frame clones and lacks some. The sample lists about 51,000 clones, about nine tenths occurring once. The sample comprised PBMCs. Source of these receptors: a man aged 45 to 65 with head and neck cancer. CDR3s include the opening cysteine and the closing phenylalanine or tryptophan. The D gene is left open where the match is weak. Some rows mark clone size as missing; the rest say once, few, many or name a class of expanded clone.

j_call clone_size v_call d_call cdr3_aa cdr3_nt
TRBJ2-1 . TRBV29-1 TRBD2 CSVLIAGGPGEQFF TGCAGCGTTTTAATAGCGGGAGGGCCGGGTGAGCAGTTCTTC
TRBJ1-5 few TRBV28 TRBD1 CASSLVEGAYSNQPQHF TGTGCCAGCAGTTTGGTGGAGGGGGCTTATAGCAATCAGCCCCAGCATTTT
TRBJ2-3 . TRBV4-1 . CASSQERRDAQYF TGCGCCAGCAGCCAAGAGCGGCGGGACGCTCAGTATTTT
TRBJ2-7 . TRBV15 TRBD2 CATRRESSEQYF TGTGCCACCAGGCGGGAGTCTAGCGAGCAGTACTTC
TRBJ1-3 . TRBV18 . CASSPPGGNTIYF TGTGCCAGCTCACCACCGGGGGGAAACACCATATATTTT
TRBJ2-7 . TRBV5-1 TRBD1 CASSFGQGGGEQYF TGCGCCAGCAGCTTCGGACAGGGGGGGGGCGAGCAGTACTTC
TRBJ2-7 once TRBV3-1/TRBV3-2 . CASSQNNRYLSYEQYF TGTGCCAGCAGCCAAAATAACAGATACCTCTCCTACGAGCAGTACTTC
TRBJ1-2 once TRBV28 . CASIDPALGYTF TGTGCCAGCATCGACCCCGCCCTTGGCTACACCTTC
TRBJ1-1 . TRBV19 . CASSIEQGFEAFF TGTGCCAGTAGTATCGAACAGGGATTTGAAGCTTTCTTT
TRBJ1-5 few TRBV3-1/TRBV3-2 . CASSQASEGLPQHF TGTGCCAGCAGCCAAGCCTCCGAGGGGTTGCCCCAGCATTTT
TRBJ1-4 . TRBV19 . CATQWGGNEKLFF TGTGCCACCCAATGGGGGGGCAATGAAAAACTGTTTTTT
TRBJ1-6 . TRBV7-2 . CASSWGTGLNSPLHF TGTGCCAGCAGCTGGGGAACAGGGCTCAATTCACCCCTCCACTTT
TRBJ2-5 . TRBV7-6 . CASSRGSGQETQYF TGTGCCAGCAGCCGGGGTAGCGGCCAAGAGACCCAGTACTTC
TRBJ1-1 . TRBV6-5 TRBD1 CASKSRGTAEAFF TGTGCCAGCAAGTCCAGGGGGACGGCTGAAGCTTTCTTT
TRBJ2-7 . TRBV28 . CASSTTETFYEQYF TGTGCCAGCAGTACAACAGAAACCTTCTACGAGCAGTACTTC
TRBJ2-1 . TRBV15 TRBD2 CATSSGFQREASSYNEQFF TGTGCCACCAGCAGCGGCTTTCAACGGGAGGCGAGCTCCTACAATGAGCAGTTCTTC
TRBJ2-5 once TRBV20-1 . CSAPLGETQYF TGCAGTGCCCCGCTCGGAGAGACCCAGTACTTC
TRBJ1-2 . TRBV19 . CASSIDHSTYGYTF TGTGCCAGTAGTATAGACCACAGCACCTATGGCTACACCTTC
TRBJ1-6 . TRBV3-1/TRBV3-2 . CASSKTESASPLHF TGTGCCAGCAGCAAAACGGAATCAGCGTCACCCCTCCACTTT
TRBJ1-1 . TRBV7-2 . CASTPNTEAFF TGTGCCAGCACCCCGAACACTGAAGCTTTCTTT
TRBJ2-1 . TRBV5-6 . CASSLAPPGNEQFF TGTGCCAGCAGCTTGGCCCCCCCGGGCAATGAGCAGTTCTTC
TRBJ2-1 . TRBV11-2 . CASSLGQRGEQFF TGTGCCAGCAGCTTAGGTCAGCGCGGTGAGCAGTTCTTC
TRBJ2-3 . TRBV7-3 . CASSLGSLSDTQYF TGTGCCAGCAGCCTAGGGAGTCTCTCAGATACGCAGTATTTT
TRBJ1-1 . TRBV29-1 TRBD1 CSASRDRVTEAFF TGCAGCGCGAGTCGGGACAGGGTCACTGAAGCTTTCTTT
TRBJ2-7 . TRBV6-5 . CASRDPRWGHEQYF TGTGCCAGCAGGGACCCCCGATGGGGCCACGAGCAGTACTTC
TRBJ1-6 . TRBV15 . CATSRGPSNSPLHF TGTGCCACCAGCAGAGGCCCATCGAATTCACCCCTCCACTTT
TRBJ2-1 . TRBV11-2 TRBD1 CASSLGTAYNEQFF TGTGCCAGCAGCTTGGGGACAGCCTACAATGAGCAGTTCTTC
TRBJ2-7 . TRBV11-2 . CASSLVGENYEQYF TGTGCCAGCAGCTTAGTGGGGGAAAACTACGAGCAGTACTTC
TRBJ1-2 . TRBV5-5 . CASSLSQGNYGYTF TGTGCCAGCAGCTTGTCCCAGGGGAACTATGGCTACACCTTC
TRBJ2-1 . TRBV5-4 . CASSLILVFENEQFF TGTGCCAGCAGCCTTATACTAGTTTTTGAAAATGAGCAGTTCTTC
TRBJ1-2 . TRBV30 TRBD1 CAWSNRQGANYGYTF TGTGCCTGGAGTAACCGACAGGGGGCTAACTATGGCTACACCTTC
TRBJ2-1 few TRBV25-1 TRBD1 CASRQGNSYNEQFF TGTGCCAGCAGACAGGGGAACTCCTACAATGAGCAGTTCTTC
TRBJ1-3 . TRBV6-6 . CASLGNTIYF TGTGCCAGTCTAGGAAACACCATATATTTT
TRBJ2-2 . TRBV4-2 . CASSQRGGAKGELFF TGTGCCAGCAGCCAAAGAGGAGGCGCGAAAGGGGAGCTGTTTTTT
TRBJ2-7 . TRBV6-2/TRBV6-3 TRBD1 CASTPTGTGGYEQYF TGTGCCAGCACCCCGACCGGGACAGGGGGCTACGAGCAGTACTTC
TRBJ2-2 few TRBV2 . CASKGTGELFF TGTGCCAGCAAGGGCACCGGGGAGCTGTTTTTT
TRBJ1-3 . TRBV28 . CASSHGAKRNTIYF TGTGCCAGCAGCCACGGGGCAAAGAGAAACACCATATATTTT
TRBJ2-7 few TRBV14 TRBD1 CASSQESMSGQRGSYEQYF TGTGCCAGCAGCCAAGAATCAATGTCGGGACAGAGAGGGTCCTACGAGCAGTACTTC
TRBJ2-2 . TRBV29-1 TRBD1 CSAKQGRDTGELFF TGCAGCGCTAAACAGGGGCGAGACACCGGGGAGCTGTTTTTT
TRBJ2-7 . TRBV28 TRBD1 CASRPLGQGSFEQYF TGTGCCAGCAGACCCCTAGGACAGGGGTCTTTCGAGCAGTACTTC
TRBJ2-6 . TRBV4-3 . CASSQVGPGANVLTF TGCGCCAGCAGCCAAGTAGGTCCTGGGGCCAACGTCCTGACTTTC
TRBJ2-7 once TRBV19 . CASSIEPQGSYEQYF TGTGCCAGTAGTATAGAACCTCAGGGAAGCTACGAGCAGTACTTC
TRBJ1-6 . TRBV6-4 . CASSEPLRIGTFGSPLHF TGTGCCAGCAGTGAACCTCTCAGAATAGGGACTTTTGGTTCACCCCTCCACTTT
TRBJ2-6 . TRBV9 TRBD2 CASSDSGRASRANVLTF TGTGCCAGCAGCGATAGCGGGAGGGCCTCTAGGGCCAACGTCCTGACTTTC
TRBJ2-1 . TRBV4-1 . CASSQDPLVGSFAEQFF TGCGCCAGCAGCCAAGATCCTCTTGTTGGTAGTTTTGCTGAGCAGTTCTTC
TRBJ2-3 . TRBV2 . CASNSRQTSTDTQYF TGTGCCAGCAACAGTCGACAGACTAGCACAGATACGCAGTATTTT
TRBJ2-2 . TRBV7-8 TRBD1 CASSSRDRGNTGELFF TGTGCCAGCAGCTCCCGGGACAGGGGCAACACCGGGGAGCTGTTTTTT
TRBJ2-1 . TRBV7-3 TRBD2 CASSFLAGASYNEQFF TGTGCCAGCAGCTTCCTAGCGGGGGCCTCCTACAATGAGCAGTTCTTC
TRBJ1-4 . TRBV5-6 . CASSLGPNEKLFF TGTGCCAGCAGCCTGGGTCCTAATGAAAAACTGTTTTTT
TRBJ2-1 . TRBV5-1 TRBD1 CASSEEGQGAFDEQFF TGCGCCAGCAGCGAGGAAGGGCAGGGGGCTTTCGATGAGCAGTTCTTC
TRBJ2-5 few TRBV4-3 TRBD2 CASSQELGGQETQYF TGCGCCAGCAGCCAAGAACTCGGGGGGCAAGAGACCCAGTACTTC